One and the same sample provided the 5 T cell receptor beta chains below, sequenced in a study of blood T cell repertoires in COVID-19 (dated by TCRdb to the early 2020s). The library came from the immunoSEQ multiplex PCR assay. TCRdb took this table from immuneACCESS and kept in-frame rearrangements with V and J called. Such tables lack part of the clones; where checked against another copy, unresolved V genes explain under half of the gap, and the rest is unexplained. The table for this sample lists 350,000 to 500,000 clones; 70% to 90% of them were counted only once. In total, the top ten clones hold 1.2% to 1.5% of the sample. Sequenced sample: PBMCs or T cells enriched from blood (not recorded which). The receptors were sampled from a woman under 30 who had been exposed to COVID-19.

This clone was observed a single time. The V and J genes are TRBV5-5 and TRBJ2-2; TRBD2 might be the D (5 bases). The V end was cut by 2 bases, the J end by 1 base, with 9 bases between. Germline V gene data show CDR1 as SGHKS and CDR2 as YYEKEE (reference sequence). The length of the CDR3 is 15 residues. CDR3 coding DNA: TGTGCCAGCAGCTTTGAGGCGGGGAACACCGGGGAGCTGTTTTTT. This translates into CASSFEAGNTGELFF.

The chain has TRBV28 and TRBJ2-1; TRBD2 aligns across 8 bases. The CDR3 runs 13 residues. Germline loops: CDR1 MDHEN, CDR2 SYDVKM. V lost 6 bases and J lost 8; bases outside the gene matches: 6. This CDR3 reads CASRKAGDYEQFF. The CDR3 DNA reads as TGTGCCAGCAGGAAAGCGGGAGACTATGAGCAGTTCTTC.

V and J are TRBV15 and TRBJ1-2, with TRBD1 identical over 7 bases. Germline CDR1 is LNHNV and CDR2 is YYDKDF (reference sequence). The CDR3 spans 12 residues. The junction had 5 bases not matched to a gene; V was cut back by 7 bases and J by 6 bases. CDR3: CATTRDRNGYTF. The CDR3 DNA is TGTGCCACCACCAGGGACAGAAATGGCTACACCTTC.

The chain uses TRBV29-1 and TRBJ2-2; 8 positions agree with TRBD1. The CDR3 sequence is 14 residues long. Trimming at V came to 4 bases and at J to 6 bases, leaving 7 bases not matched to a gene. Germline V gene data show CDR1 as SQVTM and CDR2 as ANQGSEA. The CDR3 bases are TGCAGCGTTGTGGACAGGGTCACGTCCGGGGAGCTGTTTTTT. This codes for CSVVDRVTSGELFF.

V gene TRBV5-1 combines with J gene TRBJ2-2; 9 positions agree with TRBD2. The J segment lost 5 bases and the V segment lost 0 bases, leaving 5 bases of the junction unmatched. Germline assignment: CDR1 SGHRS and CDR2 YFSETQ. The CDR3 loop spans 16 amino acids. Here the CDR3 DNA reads TGCGCCAGCAGCTTGGGAGCGGGAGGAGGGACCGGGGAGCTGTTTTTT. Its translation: CASSLGAGGGTGELFF. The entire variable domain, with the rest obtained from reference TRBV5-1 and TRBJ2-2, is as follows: KAGVTQTPRYLIKTRGQQVTLSCSPISGHRSVSWYQQTPGQGLQFLFEYFSETQRNKGNFPGRFSGRQFSNSRSEMNVSTLELGDSALYLCASSLGAGGGTGELFFGEGSRLTVL.